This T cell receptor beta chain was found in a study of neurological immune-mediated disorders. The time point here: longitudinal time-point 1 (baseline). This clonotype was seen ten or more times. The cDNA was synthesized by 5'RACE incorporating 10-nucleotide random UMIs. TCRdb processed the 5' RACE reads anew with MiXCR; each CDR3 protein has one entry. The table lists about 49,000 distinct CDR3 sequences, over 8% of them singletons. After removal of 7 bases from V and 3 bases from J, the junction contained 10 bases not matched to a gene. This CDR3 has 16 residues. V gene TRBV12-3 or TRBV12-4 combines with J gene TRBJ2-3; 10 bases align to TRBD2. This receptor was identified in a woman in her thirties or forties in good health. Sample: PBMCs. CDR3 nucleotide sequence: TGTGCCAGCATCCTTGGGGCTAGCGGGGGAACAGATACGCAGTATTTT. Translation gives CASILGASGGTDTQYF.